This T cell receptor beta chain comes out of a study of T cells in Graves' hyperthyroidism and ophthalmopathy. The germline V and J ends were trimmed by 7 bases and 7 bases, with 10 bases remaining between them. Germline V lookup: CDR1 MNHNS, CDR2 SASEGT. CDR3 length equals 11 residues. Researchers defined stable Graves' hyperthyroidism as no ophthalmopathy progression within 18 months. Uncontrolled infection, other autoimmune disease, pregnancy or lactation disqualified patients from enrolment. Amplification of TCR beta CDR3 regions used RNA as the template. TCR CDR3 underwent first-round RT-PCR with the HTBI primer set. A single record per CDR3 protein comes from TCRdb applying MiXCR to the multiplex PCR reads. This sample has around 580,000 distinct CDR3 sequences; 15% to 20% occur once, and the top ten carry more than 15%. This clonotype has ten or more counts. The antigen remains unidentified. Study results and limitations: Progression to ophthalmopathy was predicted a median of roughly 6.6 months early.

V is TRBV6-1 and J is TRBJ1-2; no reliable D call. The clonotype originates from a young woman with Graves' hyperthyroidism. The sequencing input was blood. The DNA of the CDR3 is TGTGCCAGCAAGGAGGGTGGTGGCTACACCTTC. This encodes CASKEGGGYTF.